This note documents a single TCR beta chain sequence. The same CDR3 also results from other DNA sequences found in this sample. Germline loops: CDR1 SGHAT, CDR2 FQNNGV. CDR3 size: 14 residues. The V and J ends lost 1 base and 1 base respectively, with 7 bases between them. These data originate in a study of cytomegalovirus exposure and HLA in healthy donors. The PCR used 60 Vbeta and 13 Jbeta primers. Sequenced by immunoSEQ multiplex PCR; TCRdb stores in-frame clones only, minus some. This sample has over 200,000 clones, with approximately 87% found just once. The clonotype originates from a human donor in good health. The J gene is TRBJ2-5, the V gene TRBV11-2; the D gene is possibly TRBD1 (5 bases). Sequences were obtained from PBMCs. The CDR3 DNA reads TGTGCCAGCAGCTTAGGCCAGGGCCAAGAGACCCAGTACTTC. Its translation: CASSLGQGQETQYF. Full variable domain (remainder filled in from reference TRBV11-2 and TRBJ2-5): EAGVAQSPRYKIIEKRQSVAFWCNPISGHATLYWYQQILGQGPKLLIQFQNNGVVDDSQLPKDRFSAERLKGVDSTLKIQPAKLEDSAVYLCASSLGQGQETQYFGPGTRLLVL.